The rows below give T cell receptor beta chains drawn from one sample of a study of B cell selection in AIRE deficiency. Clones were sequenced by immunoSEQ multiplex PCR, and TCRdb holds only the in-frame ones, with some missing. The sample lists 22,000 or so clones, 97% occurring once. Input material: conventional CD4+ T cells sorted from PBMCs. The origin of the receptors is a human donor with AIRE deficiency. The CDR3 runs from the conserved cysteine through the conserved F or W. A D gene is named only where the DNA matches it firmly. Rows give clone size only sometimes, using once, few, many, or a class for an expanded clone.

j_call: TRBJ2-7
v_call: TRBV29-1
clone_size: .
d_call: .
cdr3_nt: TGCAGCGTGAGGGGCAGGGGCTACGAGCAGTACTTC
cdr3_aa: CSVRGRGYEQYF

j_call: TRBJ1-3
v_call: TRBV7-8
clone_size: .
d_call: .
cdr3_nt: TGTGCCAGCAGCTTGGATGGACAGCAACTCTCTGGAAACACCATATATTTT
cdr3_aa: CASSLDGQQLSGNTIYF

j_call: TRBJ2-3
v_call: TRBV20-1
clone_size: .
d_call: .
cdr3_nt: TGCAGTGCTAGAACCTTGGATACGCAGTATTTT
cdr3_aa: CSARTLDTQYF

j_call: TRBJ1-4
v_call: TRBV4-3
clone_size: .
d_call: .
cdr3_nt: TGCGCCAGCAGCCAAGATCTCGGAAAGGTGCTGTTTTTT
cdr3_aa: CASSQDLGKVLFF

j_call: TRBJ1-5
v_call: TRBV30
clone_size: .
d_call: .
cdr3_nt: TGTGCCTGGAGCGCCCCCAGGGACAATCAGCCCCAGCATTTT
cdr3_aa: CAWSAPRDNQPQHF

j_call: TRBJ2-3
v_call: TRBV4-3
clone_size: .
d_call: TRBD2
cdr3_nt: TGCGCCAGCAGCCAACTAGCGGGAGCTGGGGATACGCAGTATTTT
cdr3_aa: CASSQLAGAGDTQYF

j_call: TRBJ1-2
v_call: TRBV7-2
clone_size: .
d_call: .
cdr3_nt: TGTGCCAGCAGCTTAATAGCCGGTAACTATGGCTACACCTTC
cdr3_aa: CASSLIAGNYGYTF

j_call: TRBJ1-5
v_call: TRBV12-5
clone_size: .
d_call: .
cdr3_nt: TGTGCTAGTGGTCCTCCGGCAGGTTCCCTAGAAGGGCCCCAGCATTTT
cdr3_aa: CASGPPAGSLEGPQHF

j_call: TRBJ2-5
v_call: TRBV21-1
clone_size: .
d_call: .
cdr3_nt: TGTGCCAGCAGCAAACGGCGTACAGGCCGACGGGCGGAGACCCAGTACTTC
cdr3_aa: CASSKRRTGRRAETQYF

j_call: TRBJ2-1
v_call: TRBV6-1
clone_size: .
d_call: .
cdr3_nt: TGTGCCAGCAGCCTAACAGGGATAATATTTCATGAGCAGTTCTTC
cdr3_aa: CASSLTGIIFHEQFF

j_call: TRBJ2-3
v_call: TRBV5-8
clone_size: .
d_call: .
cdr3_nt: TGTGCCAGCAGCTTGGCCCCTAGCACAGATACGCAGTATTTT
cdr3_aa: CASSLAPSTDTQYF

j_call: TRBJ2-5
v_call: TRBV18
clone_size: .
d_call: .
cdr3_nt: TGTGCCAGCTCACCGGGTCGGGCGTTCAAAGAGACCCAGTACTTC
cdr3_aa: CASSPGRAFKETQYF

j_call: TRBJ1-4
v_call: TRBV7-9
clone_size: .
d_call: .
cdr3_nt: TGTGCCAGCAGCTTAGCTTTCCTTGAAAAACTGTTTTTT
cdr3_aa: CASSLAFLEKLFF

j_call: TRBJ2-2
v_call: TRBV11-3
clone_size: .
d_call: .
cdr3_nt: TGTGCCAGCAGAAGGTCAGCGGGTATTGCCGGGGAGCTGTTTTTT
cdr3_aa: CASRRSAGIAGELFF

j_call: TRBJ2-3
v_call: TRBV5-1
clone_size: once
d_call: .
cdr3_nt: TGCGCCAGCAGCCGAGAGGCGACAGATACGCAGTATTTT
cdr3_aa: CASSREATDTQYF

j_call: TRBJ1-4
v_call: TRBV6-1
clone_size: once
d_call: TRBD1
cdr3_nt: TGTGCCAGCAGTGAAGTGTACCGGACAGGAAATGAAAAACTGTTTTTT
cdr3_aa: CASSEVYRTGNEKLFF

j_call: TRBJ1-2
v_call: TRBV28
clone_size: .
d_call: .
cdr3_nt: TGTGCCAGCAGTTTAGGCTGGGCAGGACCTCAGAGGGGCTACACCTTC
cdr3_aa: CASSLGWAGPQRGYTF

j_call: TRBJ2-5
v_call: TRBV4-1
clone_size: once
d_call: .
cdr3_nt: TGCGCCAGCAGCCAAGAAGGGGCGGTGGAGACCCAGTACTTC
cdr3_aa: CASSQEGAVETQYF

j_call: TRBJ1-4
v_call: TRBV2
clone_size: .
d_call: TRBD1
cdr3_nt: TGTGCCAGCAGCCCTTCGGGACAGGCGGATGAAAAACTGTTTTTT
cdr3_aa: CASSPSGQADEKLFF

j_call: TRBJ2-6
v_call: TRBV2
clone_size: .
d_call: .
cdr3_nt: TGTGCCAGCAGTGCAGAAAGTGGGGCCAACGTCCTGACTTTC
cdr3_aa: CASSAESGANVLTF

j_call: TRBJ2-7
v_call: TRBV6-6
clone_size: .
d_call: TRBD1
cdr3_nt: TGTGCCAGCAGTCGACAGGGCTTAATCAGCGAGCAGTACTTC
cdr3_aa: CASSRQGLISEQYF

j_call: TRBJ1-4
v_call: TRBV11-3
clone_size: .
d_call: .
cdr3_nt: TGTGCCAGCAGCTTCGGGACAATCGCAACTAATGAAAAACTGTTTTTT
cdr3_aa: CASSFGTIATNEKLFF

j_call: TRBJ2-3
v_call: TRBV7-2
clone_size: .
d_call: .
cdr3_nt: TGTGCCAGCAGCCGGTACACAGATACGCAGTATTTT
cdr3_aa: CASSRYTDTQYF

j_call: TRBJ2-5
v_call: TRBV10-3
clone_size: .
d_call: .
cdr3_nt: TGTGCCATCCGGCAGCGGGAGACCCAGTACTTC
cdr3_aa: CAIRQRETQYF

j_call: TRBJ1-5
v_call: TRBV28
clone_size: .
d_call: .
cdr3_nt: TGTGCCAGCAGCACCGATGGGGGGGAGTACAATCAGCCCCAGCATTTT
cdr3_aa: CASSTDGGEYNQPQHF

j_call: TRBJ1-2
v_call: TRBV5-5
clone_size: few
d_call: .
cdr3_nt: TGTGCCAGCAGCTTTTCTTTCTCGGGCTACACCTTC
cdr3_aa: CASSFSFSGYTF

j_call: TRBJ2-7
v_call: TRBV18
clone_size: .
d_call: TRBD1
cdr3_nt: TGTGCCAGCTGCAGGGGGCTCTTGTCCGAGCAGTACTTC
cdr3_aa: CASCRGLLSEQYF

j_call: TRBJ1-4
v_call: TRBV28
clone_size: .
d_call: .
cdr3_nt: TGTGCCAGCAGTTTGGGGGGGAGAAATGAAAAACTGTTTTTT
cdr3_aa: CASSLGGRNEKLFF

j_call: TRBJ2-2
v_call: TRBV7-9
clone_size: .
d_call: TRBD1
cdr3_nt: TGTGCCAGCAGACCGAAGCCGGGACAGGGTGACGGGGAGCTGTTTTTT
cdr3_aa: CASRPKPGQGDGELFF

j_call: TRBJ2-2
v_call: TRBV11-2
clone_size: .
d_call: .
cdr3_nt: TGTGCCAGCAGCTTAGCGGGCACCGGGGAGCTGTTTTTT
cdr3_aa: CASSLAGTGELFF

j_call: TRBJ2-7
v_call: TRBV18
clone_size: .
d_call: TRBD1
cdr3_nt: TGTGCCAGCTGGATGGGGACAGGGAGCTACGAGCAGTACTTC
cdr3_aa: CASWMGTGSYEQYF

j_call: TRBJ2-7
v_call: TRBV19
clone_size: .
d_call: .
cdr3_nt: TGTGCCAGTCTTCTAGGGACGAACTACGAGCAGTACTTC
cdr3_aa: CASLLGTNYEQYF

j_call: TRBJ1-1
v_call: TRBV5-1
clone_size: .
d_call: .
cdr3_nt: TGCGCCAGCAGCTTTTCAGGGATAAGTACTGAAGCTTTCTTT
cdr3_aa: CASSFSGISTEAFF

j_call: TRBJ1-2
v_call: TRBV5-1
clone_size: .
d_call: TRBD1
cdr3_nt: TGCGCCAGCAGCCCCGACAGGGAGATCGGCTACACCTTC
cdr3_aa: CASSPDREIGYTF

j_call: TRBJ1-1
v_call: TRBV10-3
clone_size: .
d_call: .
cdr3_nt: TGTGCCATCAGAGAGAACACTGAAGCTTTCTTT
cdr3_aa: CAIRENTEAFF

j_call: TRBJ1-2
v_call: TRBV5-6
clone_size: once
d_call: .
cdr3_nt: TGTGCCAGCAGCTTGGTTGGGGCAGTTCCAAATGCCTTC
cdr3_aa: CASSLVGAVPNAF

j_call: TRBJ2-6
v_call: TRBV18
clone_size: once
d_call: TRBD2
cdr3_nt: TGTGCCAGCTCACCACAGCAGGGAGGGTCTGGGGCCAACGTCCTGACTTTC
cdr3_aa: CASSPQQGGSGANVLTF

j_call: TRBJ2-7
v_call: TRBV5-8
clone_size: .
d_call: TRBD2
cdr3_nt: TGTGCCAGCAGCGCTGGACTAGCGGACTTCTACGAGCAGTACTTC
cdr3_aa: CASSAGLADFYEQYF

j_call: TRBJ2-4
v_call: TRBV11-3
clone_size: .
d_call: .
cdr3_nt: TGTGCCAGCAGCTTTGTCGGAAACATTCAGTACTTC
cdr3_aa: CASSFVGNIQYF

j_call: TRBJ1-1
v_call: TRBV18
clone_size: .
d_call: .
cdr3_nt: TGTGCCAGCTCACCACAGGGTTCTGAAGCTTTCTTT
cdr3_aa: CASSPQGSEAFF

j_call: TRBJ1-2
v_call: TRBV9
clone_size: .
d_call: TRBD1
cdr3_nt: TGTGCCAGCAGCACTACAGGGGGCTATGGCTACACCTTC
cdr3_aa: CASSTTGGYGYTF

j_call: TRBJ2-7
v_call: TRBV19
clone_size: .
d_call: TRBD2
cdr3_nt: TGTGCCAGTAGTATCGGGCTAGCGGGATACTACGAGCAGTACTTC
cdr3_aa: CASSIGLAGYYEQYF

j_call: TRBJ1-1
v_call: TRBV11-3
clone_size: .
d_call: TRBD1
cdr3_nt: TGTGCCAGCAGCTTAGACAGGGGGCATTCTGAAGCTTTCTTT
cdr3_aa: CASSLDRGHSEAFF

j_call: TRBJ2-3
v_call: TRBV4-3
clone_size: once
d_call: .
cdr3_nt: TGCGCCAGCAGCCAAGAAAGCCTCCGGGACTTAACGAGGTTAGATACGCAGTATTTT
cdr3_aa: CASSQESLRDLTRLDTQYF

j_call: TRBJ2-7
v_call: TRBV5-1
clone_size: .
d_call: TRBD1
cdr3_nt: TGCGCCAGCAGAATCTCCGGGACAGGGTCATACGAGCAGTACTTC
cdr3_aa: CASRISGTGSYEQYF

j_call: TRBJ2-1
v_call: TRBV6-1
clone_size: .
d_call: TRBD1
cdr3_nt: TGTGCCAGCAGGGGGACAGCATACAATGAGCAGTTCTTC
cdr3_aa: CASRGTAYNEQFF

j_call: TRBJ1-6
v_call: TRBV30
clone_size: .
d_call: .
cdr3_nt: TGTGCCTGGTTCTCACCGAGCTCCTATAATTCACCCCTCCACTTT
cdr3_aa: CAWFSPSSYNSPLHF

j_call: TRBJ2-2
v_call: TRBV9
clone_size: .
d_call: .
cdr3_nt: TGTGCCAGCAGCGTCTTCCCCTCCGGGGAGCTGTTTTTT
cdr3_aa: CASSVFPSGELFF

j_call: TRBJ2-3
v_call: TRBV5-1
clone_size: .
d_call: TRBD2
cdr3_nt: TGCGCCAGCAGCTCCCGACTCCGGGGGGCAGATACGCAGTATTTT
cdr3_aa: CASSSRLRGADTQYF

j_call: TRBJ1-4
v_call: TRBV2
clone_size: .
d_call: TRBD1
cdr3_nt: TGTGCCAGCAATGACAGGGGACTAAATGAAAAACTGTTTTTT
cdr3_aa: CASNDRGLNEKLFF